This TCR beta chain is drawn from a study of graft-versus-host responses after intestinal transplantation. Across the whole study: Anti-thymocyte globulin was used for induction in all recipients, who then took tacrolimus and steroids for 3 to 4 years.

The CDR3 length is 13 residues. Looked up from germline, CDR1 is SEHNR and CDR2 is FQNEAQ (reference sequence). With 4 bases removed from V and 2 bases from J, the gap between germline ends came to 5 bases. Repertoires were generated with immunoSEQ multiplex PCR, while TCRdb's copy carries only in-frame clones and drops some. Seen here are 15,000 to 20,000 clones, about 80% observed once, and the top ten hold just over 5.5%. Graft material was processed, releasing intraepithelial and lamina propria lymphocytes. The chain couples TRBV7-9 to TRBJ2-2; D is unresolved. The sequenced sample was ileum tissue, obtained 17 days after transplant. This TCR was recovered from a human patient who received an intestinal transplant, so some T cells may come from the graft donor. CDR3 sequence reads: CASSSENTGELFF. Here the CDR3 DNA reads TGTGCCAGCAGCTCGGAAAACACCGGGGAGCTGTTTTTT.